The T cell receptor beta chain described here comes from a study of tumor-infiltrating lymphocytes in primary liver carcinoma (dated by TCRdb to 2017 to 2019). For the study in its entirety: Between late 2015 and March 2016, roughly 5 patients in China with histopathologically diagnosed primary liver carcinoma had their tumors surgically resected. Each sample produced roughly 3.5 to 7.5 million productive TCRbeta reads, and read depth showed no significant difference between tissue types. Across five regions of each liver tumor, along with adjacent normal tissue and blood, the study brought together TCRbeta repertoire sequencing, expression microarrays and whole-exome sequencing. High reproducibility was observed for the technical replicate repertoires, with mean shared-clone rates approximately 0.9 and correlation coefficients above 0.95. The five patients had tumors of stage T1-T3 N0M0, with maximum diameters ranging from roughly 4 to 11 cm. A total of approximately 35 specimens from 5 patients underwent TCRbeta repertoire sequencing, comprising 25 or so tumor regions, 5 adjacent noncancerous liver tissues and 5 peripheral blood samples. Of the five patients (three men and two women, aged 30 to 69 years), four had hepatocellular carcinoma and one had combined HCC and intrahepatic cholangiocarcinoma. What the study reported, not specific to this receptor: The top 250 clones made up a significantly larger repertoire fraction in tumors than in blood (p = 0.039). Only 4 or 5 patients were included in the study, and the authors note that the findings should be validated in a larger study. Comparison of CD4+ and CD8+ T cell repertoires was precluded by the use of bulk unsorted samples. Because only the TCR beta chain was sequenced and unpaired alpha chains were not captured, true repertoire diversity is likely underestimated. Consistent with antigen-driven expansion, pairs of tumor regions showed higher repertoire overlap (mean around 36%) than either tumor-adjacent pairs (around 17%) or tumor-blood pairs (approximately 15%).

Of note for this clonotype: Its cognate antigen has yet to be identified. No much larger clone exists at a distance of one base, and base qualities are not known.

RNA from unsorted whole blood was extracted with TRIzol reagent, and germline DNA was obtained with the DNeasy Blood & Tissue kit. At the time of sampling, the patients were treatment-naive and had chronic HBV infection. Before surgery, roughly 3.7 milliliters of peripheral blood were collected into K2EDTA tubes. Starting from about 500 ng total RNA, TCRbeta-specific cDNA was produced by reverse transcription with a constant-region primer and ProtoScript II reverse transcriptase. Three nested multiplex PCR rounds, following a slightly modified ARM-PCR procedure, were used to build the TCRbeta libraries. Sample barcodes and Illumina adapters were attached in a final 25-cycle PCR using Deep VentR polymerase. Amplicons of 200-500 bp were gel-purified with a QIAquick gel extraction kit before sequencing. An Illumina HiSeq 2500 was used to sequence the TCRbeta amplicons with 250-bp paired-end reads. The study's own analysis went as follows. Trimmomatic v0.33 was used to quality-trim the reads, and FLASH v1.2.11 was used to merge paired reads so that full CDR3 sequences could be recovered. V, D and J germline segments were assigned to the rearranged TCRbeta sequences using MiGEC v1.2.1b. Clonotype statistics and Shannon-Wiener diversity indices were calculated with VDJtools v1.0.0. Except for diversity analysis, only each sample's 250 most abundant clonotypes were used in subsequent analyses to reduce sampling bias. TCRdb redid the processing of the public reads, applying fastp at Q25 and MiXCR, and retained in-frame beta chains. Entries are consolidated by CDR3 protein sequence, retaining the most common genes and DNA. The V and J calls were not made by the authors but by TCRdb's processing. For this sample there are 190,000 or so distinct CDR3 sequences; less than 65% appear just once. The top ten hold around 7.1% of the sample.

The receptor comes from a woman aged 60-70 years with primary liver carcinoma and hepatitis B virus infection. Sequencing input: peripheral blood.

The CDR3 here reads CASSFSSLYNGRFF. In nucleotide form, the sequence is TGTGCCAGCAGCTTCTCAAGTCTTTACAATGGGCGGTTCTTC. This receptor chain uses TRBV11-2 and TRBJ2-1, with the D gene too uncertain to name. V sheds 3 bases and J sheds 15 bases, leaving 21 bases between their ends. Via the germline V gene, CDR1 is SGHAT and CDR2 FQNNGV. From its cysteine to its phenylalanine, the CDR3 spans 14 amino acids. The kept DNA is CDR3 alone, 42 bases in frame from the first base.